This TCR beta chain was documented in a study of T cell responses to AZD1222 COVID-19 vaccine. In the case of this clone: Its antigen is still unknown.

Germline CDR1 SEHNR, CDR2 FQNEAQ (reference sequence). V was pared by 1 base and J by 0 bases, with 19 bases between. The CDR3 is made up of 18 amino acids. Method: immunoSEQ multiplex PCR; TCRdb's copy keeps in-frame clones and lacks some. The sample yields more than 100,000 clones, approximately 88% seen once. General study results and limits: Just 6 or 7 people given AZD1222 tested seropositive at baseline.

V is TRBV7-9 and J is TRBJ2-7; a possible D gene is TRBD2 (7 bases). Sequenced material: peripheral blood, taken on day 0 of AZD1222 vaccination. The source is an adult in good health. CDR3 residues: CASSLGLGGGESSYEQYF. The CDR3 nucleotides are TGTGCCAGCAGCTTAGGATTAGGAGGGGGGGAGAGCTCCTACGAGCAGTACTTC.